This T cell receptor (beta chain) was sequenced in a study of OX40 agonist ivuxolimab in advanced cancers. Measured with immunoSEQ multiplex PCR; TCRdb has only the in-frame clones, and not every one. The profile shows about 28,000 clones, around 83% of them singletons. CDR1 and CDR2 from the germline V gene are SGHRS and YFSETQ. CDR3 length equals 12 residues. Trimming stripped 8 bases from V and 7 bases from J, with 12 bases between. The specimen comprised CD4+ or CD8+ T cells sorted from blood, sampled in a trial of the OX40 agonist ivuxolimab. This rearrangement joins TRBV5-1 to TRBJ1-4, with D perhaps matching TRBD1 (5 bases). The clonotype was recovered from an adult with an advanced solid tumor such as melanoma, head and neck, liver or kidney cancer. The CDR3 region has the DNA TGCGCCAGGGGGACCTTCTCTGAAAAACTGTTTTTT. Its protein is CARGTFSEKLFF.